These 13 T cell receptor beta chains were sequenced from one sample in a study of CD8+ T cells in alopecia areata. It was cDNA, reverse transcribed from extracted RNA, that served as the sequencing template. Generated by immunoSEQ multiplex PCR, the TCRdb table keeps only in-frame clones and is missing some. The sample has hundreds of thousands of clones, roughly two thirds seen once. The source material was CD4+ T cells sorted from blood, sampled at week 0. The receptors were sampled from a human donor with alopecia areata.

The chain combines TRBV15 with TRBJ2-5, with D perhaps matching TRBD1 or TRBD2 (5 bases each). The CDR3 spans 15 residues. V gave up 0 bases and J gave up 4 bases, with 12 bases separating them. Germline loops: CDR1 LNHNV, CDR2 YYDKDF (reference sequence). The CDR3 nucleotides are TGTGCCACCAGCAGAGATCGGGGCTCGTTAGAGACCCAGTACTTC. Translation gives CATSRDRGSLETQYF. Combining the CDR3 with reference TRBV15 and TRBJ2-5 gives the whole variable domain DAMVIQNPRYQVTQFGKPVTLSCSQTLNHNVMYWYQQKSSQAPKLLFHYYDKDFNNEADTPDNFQSRRPNTSFCFLDIRSPGLGDTAMYLCATSRDRGSLETQYFGPGTRLLVL.

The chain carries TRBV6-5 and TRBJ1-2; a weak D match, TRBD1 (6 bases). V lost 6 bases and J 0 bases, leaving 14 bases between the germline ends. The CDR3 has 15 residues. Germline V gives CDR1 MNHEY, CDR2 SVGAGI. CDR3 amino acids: CASRGQLLSNYGYTF. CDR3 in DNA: TGTGCCAGCAGAGGACAGCTCCTTTCTAACTATGGCTACACCTTC.

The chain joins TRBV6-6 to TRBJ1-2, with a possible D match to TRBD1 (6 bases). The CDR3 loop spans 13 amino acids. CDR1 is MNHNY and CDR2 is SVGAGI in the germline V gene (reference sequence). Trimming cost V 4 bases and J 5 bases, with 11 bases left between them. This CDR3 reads CASSWSGEYGYTF. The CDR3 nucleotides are TGTGCCAGCAGTTGGTCAGGGGAGTATGGCTACACCTTC.

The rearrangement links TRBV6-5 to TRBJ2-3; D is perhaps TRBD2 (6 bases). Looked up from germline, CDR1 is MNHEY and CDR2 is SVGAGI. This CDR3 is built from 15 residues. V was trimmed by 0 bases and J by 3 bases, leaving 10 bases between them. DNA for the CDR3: TGTGCCAGCAGTTACTCGCTCCTAGCGACAGATACGCAGTATTTT. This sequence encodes CASSYSLLATDTQYF.

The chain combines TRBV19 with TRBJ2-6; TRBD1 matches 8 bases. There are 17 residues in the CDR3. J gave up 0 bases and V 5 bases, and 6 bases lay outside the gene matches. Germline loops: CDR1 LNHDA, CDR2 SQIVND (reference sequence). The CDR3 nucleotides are TGTGCCAGTAGTGGGGGACAGGAAAGCTCTGGGGCCAACGTCCTGACTTTC. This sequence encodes CASSGGQESSGANVLTF.

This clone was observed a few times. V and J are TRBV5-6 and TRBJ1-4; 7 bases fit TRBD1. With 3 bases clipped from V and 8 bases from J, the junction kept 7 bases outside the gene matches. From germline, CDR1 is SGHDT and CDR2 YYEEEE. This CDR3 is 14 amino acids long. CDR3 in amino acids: CASSSPGQPEKLFF. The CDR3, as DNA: TGTGCCAGCAGCTCGCCGGGACAGCCGGAAAAACTGTTTTTT.

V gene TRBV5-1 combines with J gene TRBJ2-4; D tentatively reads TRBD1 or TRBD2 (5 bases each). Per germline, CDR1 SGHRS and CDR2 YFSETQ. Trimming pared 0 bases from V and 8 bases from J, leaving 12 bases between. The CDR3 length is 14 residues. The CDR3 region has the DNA TGCGCCAGCAGCTTGGGAGGGGTCGGGGACATTCAGTACTTC. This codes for CASSLGGVGDIQYF.

Here the CDR3 reads CAWSIGAGGELFF. The CDR3 DNA reads as TGTGCCTGGAGTATCGGGGCGGGCGGGGAGCTGTTTTTT. The J gene is TRBJ2-2, the V gene TRBV30; D assignment may be TRBD1 or TRBD2 (5 bases each). CDR3 length: 13 amino acids. V dropped 2 bases and J dropped 7 bases, with 11 bases sitting between them. Germline V gene data show CDR1 as GTSNPN and CDR2 as SVGIG (reference sequence). Drawing the rest from reference TRBV30 and TRBJ2-2, the complete variable domain is SQTIHQWPATLVQPVGSPLSLECTVEGTSNPNLYWYRQAAGRGLQLLFYSVGIGQISSEVPQNLSASRPQDRQFILSSKKLLLSDSGFYLCAWSIGAGGELFFGEGSRLTVL.

The DNA of the CDR3 is TGTGCCAGCAGCCCCGGGGGTTCGGGGTCTAACTATGGCTACACCTTC. Translation: CASSPGGSGSNYGYTF. The V call is TRBV7-2, the J call TRBJ1-2, with D maybe TRBD1 (5 bases). CDR1 and CDR2 (germline): SGHTA, FQGNSA. Trimming took off 5 bases at V and 0 bases at J, with 16 bases between the two ends. The CDR3 length is 16 residues.

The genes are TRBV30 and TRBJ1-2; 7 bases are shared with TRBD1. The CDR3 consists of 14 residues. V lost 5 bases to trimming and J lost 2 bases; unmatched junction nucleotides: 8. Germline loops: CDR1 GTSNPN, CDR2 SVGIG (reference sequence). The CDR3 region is CAWVGDSQNYGYTF. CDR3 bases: TGTGCCTGGGTGGGGGACAGCCAAAACTATGGCTACACCTTC.

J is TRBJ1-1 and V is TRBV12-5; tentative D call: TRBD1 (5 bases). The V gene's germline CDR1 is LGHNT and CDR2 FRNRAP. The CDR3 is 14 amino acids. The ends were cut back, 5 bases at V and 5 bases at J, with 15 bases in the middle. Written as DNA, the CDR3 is TGTGCTAGTGGTATCACAGGCGGTGGTACTGAAGCTTTCTTT. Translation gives CASGITGGGTEAFF. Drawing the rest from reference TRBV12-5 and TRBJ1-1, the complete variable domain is DARVTQTPRHKVTEMGQEVTMRCQPILGHNTVFWYRQTMMQGLELLAYFRNRAPLDDSGMPKDRFSAEMPDATLATLKIQPSEPRDSAVYFCASGITGGGTEAFFGQGTRLTVV.

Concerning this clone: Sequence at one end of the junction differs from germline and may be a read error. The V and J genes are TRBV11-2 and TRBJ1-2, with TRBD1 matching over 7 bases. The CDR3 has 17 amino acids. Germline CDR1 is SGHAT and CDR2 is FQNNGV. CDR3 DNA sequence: TGTGTCAGCAGCTCTATTCGGAGGACAGGAGCTAACTATGGCTACACCTTC. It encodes CVSSSIRRTGANYGYTF.

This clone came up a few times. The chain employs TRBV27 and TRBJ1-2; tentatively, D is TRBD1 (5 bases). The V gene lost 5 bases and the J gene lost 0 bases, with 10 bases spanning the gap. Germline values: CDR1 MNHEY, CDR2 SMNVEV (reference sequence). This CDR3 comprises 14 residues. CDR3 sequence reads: CASSRTNPNYGYTF. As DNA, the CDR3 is TGTGCCAGCAGTCGGACAAATCCTAACTATGGCTACACCTTC.